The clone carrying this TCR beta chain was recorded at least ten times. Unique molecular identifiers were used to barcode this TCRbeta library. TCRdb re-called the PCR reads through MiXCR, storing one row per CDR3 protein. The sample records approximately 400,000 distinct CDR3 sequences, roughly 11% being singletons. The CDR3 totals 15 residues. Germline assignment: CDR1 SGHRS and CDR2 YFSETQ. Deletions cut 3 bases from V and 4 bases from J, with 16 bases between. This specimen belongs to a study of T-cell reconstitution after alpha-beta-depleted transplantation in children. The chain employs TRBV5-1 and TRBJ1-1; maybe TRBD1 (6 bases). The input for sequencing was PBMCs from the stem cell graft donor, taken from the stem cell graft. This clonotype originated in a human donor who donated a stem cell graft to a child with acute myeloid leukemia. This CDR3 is CASSSPTGRTTEAFF. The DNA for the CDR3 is TGCGCCAGCAGCTCCCCCACAGGGCGGACCACTGAAGCTTTCTTT.